This T cell receptor beta chain was identified in a study of blood T cell repertoires in COVID-19. Clones were sequenced by immunoSEQ multiplex PCR, and TCRdb holds only the in-frame ones, with some missing. Here the sample spans about 270,000 clones, 86% being singletons. CDR1 is LNHDA and CDR2 is SQIVND in the germline V gene (reference sequence). The CDR3 has 16 residues. Trimming took 5 bases from V and 3 from J; bases not matched to a gene: 12. Sequenced input: PBMCs or T cells enriched from blood (not recorded which). The TCR comes from a young woman who had recovered from COVID-19. The chain is built from TRBV19 and TRBJ1-1, with TRBD1 identical over 7 bases. The CDR3 coding sequence is TGTGCCAGTAGTCCCGGACAGGTTTATTCGTACACTGAAGCTTTCTTT. Protein sequence: CASSPGQVYSYTEAFF. Together with reference TRBV19 and TRBJ1-1, the CDR3 gives the full variable domain: DGGITQSPKYLFRKEGQNVTLSCEQNLNHDAMYWYRQDPGQGLRLIYYSQIVNDFQKGDIAEGYSVSREKKESFPLTVTSAQKNPTAFYLCASSPGQVYSYTEAFFGQGTRLTVV.